The subject of this entry is one TCR beta chain. The data were obtained in a study of blood T cell repertoires in COVID-19. Study context: From the United States, Italy and Spain came samples of acute and convalescent COVID-19.

Profiling relied on immunoSEQ multiplex PCR, and the TCRdb table lists in-frame clones only, not all of them. Here the sample spans around 180,000 clones, approximately 80% being singletons. Germline V gene data show CDR1 as SGHNT and CDR2 as YYREEE (reference sequence). The V and J ends lost 0 bases and 4 bases respectively, with 17 bases between them. This CDR3 is 17 amino acids long. V is TRBV5-4 and J is TRBJ2-1; tentatively, D is TRBD1 (7 bases). Sequencing was performed on PBMCs or T cells enriched from blood (not recorded which). The clonotype comes from a man aged 45-65 years who had recovered from COVID-19. This CDR3 reads CASSLGVRGASYNEQFF. The CDR3 nucleotides read TGTGCCAGCAGCTTGGGGGTCAGGGGGGCGTCTTACAATGAGCAGTTCTTC.